The 10 T cell receptor beta chains presented below share a single source sample, sequenced in a study of pediatric ulcerative colitis. Measured with immunoSEQ multiplex PCR; TCRdb has only the in-frame clones, and not every one. The sample yields tens of thousands of clones, 77% seen once. The specimen was blood. The receptor source for this set is a boy between 5 and 17 years old with moderate ulcerative colitis.

The chain joins TRBV7-9 to TRBJ2-3; D not resolved. V lost 4 bases and J 3 bases, leaving 8 bases between the germline ends. This CDR3 spans 13 amino acids. Germline assignment: CDR1 SEHNR and CDR2 FQNEAQ (reference sequence). The CDR3 region has the DNA TGTGCCAGCAGCTACGCGAAAACAGATACGCAGTATTTT. Its translation is CASSYAKTDTQYF.

V usage is TRBV5-1 and J usage is TRBJ2-1; TRBD2 aligns across 11 bases. Germline V gene sequence: CDR1 SGHRS, CDR2 YFSETQ. V dropped 2 bases and J dropped 7; count of bases not matched to a gene: 14. CDR3 length equals 18 residues. The CDR3, as DNA: TGCGCCAGCAGCTTAGCCCTTAGCGGGGGGGCAGATCCGAATGAGCAGTTCTTC. This encodes CASSLALSGGADPNEQFF.

The rearrangement uses TRBV9 and TRBJ2-7; possible D gene TRBD1, 6 bases. Per germline, CDR1 SGDLS and CDR2 YYNGEE. The CDR3 is made up of 16 amino acids. The V end was cut by 3 bases, the J end by 0 bases, with 16 bases between. The CDR3 spells CASSGGRGDNSYEQYF. CDR3 sequence (DNA): TGTGCCAGCAGCGGAGGGAGAGGGGACAACTCCTACGAGCAGTACTTC.

The V call is TRBV10-1, the J call TRBJ1-6; TRBD1 agrees at 7 bases. This CDR3 spans 16 amino acids. V gave up 2 bases and J gave up 10 bases; unmatched junction bases: 11. Germline CDR1 and CDR2: WNHNN and SYGVQD (reference sequence). The CDR3 reads CASSEETGSWTSPLHF. DNA for the CDR3: TGCGCCAGCAGTGAGGAGACAGGGTCATGGACATCACCCCTCCACTTT.

This chain's CDR3 is CASGGLMNTEAFF. The CDR3 bases are TGTGCCAGCGGGGGATTAATGAACACTGAAGCTTTCTTT. The rearrangement joins TRBV6-5 to TRBJ1-1; D is possibly TRBD1 (5 bases). The length of the CDR3 is 13 residues. V lost 8 bases and J lost 0, with 10 bases in between. Germline-derived CDR1 and CDR2 are MNHEY and SVGAGI.

The chain uses TRBV15 and TRBJ1-2; possibly TRBD1 for D (6 bases). CDR1 and CDR2 (germline): LNHNV, YYDKDF (reference sequence). There are 13 residues in the CDR3. Trimming took off 1 base at V and 5 bases at J, with 8 bases between the two ends. CDR3 sequence reads: CATSRAGAYGYTF. The CDR3 nucleotides are TGTGCCACCAGCAGAGCGGGGGCTTATGGCTACACCTTC.

The chain has TRBV5-1 and TRBJ2-3; 7 bases line up with TRBD1. Germline V gene data show CDR1 as SGHRS and CDR2 as YFSETQ. V shed 2 bases, J shed 2 bases, and the junction held 5 bases outside the gene matches. CDR3 length: 15 residues. The DNA for the CDR3 is TGCGCCAGCAGCTTTTGGACAGGCCCCACAGATACGCAGTATTTT. Translated: CASSFWTGPTDTQYF.

The V gene is TRBV11-3, the J gene TRBJ1-1; 7 positions agree with TRBD1. Germline-derived CDR1 and CDR2 are SGHNT and YENEEA. This CDR3 comprises 15 residues. Trimming took 5 bases from V and 5 from J; bases not matched to a gene: 11. CDR3 amino acids: CASSARRGGDTEAFF. The CDR3 coding sequence is TGTGCCAGCAGCGCCAGGCGAGGGGGCGATACTGAAGCTTTCTTT.

This sequence joins TRBV7-3 and TRBJ1-1; D remains ambiguous. The CDR3 loop spans 13 amino acids. Trimming pared 1 base from V and 1 base from J, leaving 4 bases between. Germline CDR1 is SGHTA and CDR2 is FQGTGA. The CDR3: CASSLSRNTEAFF. The CDR3 bases are TGTGCCAGCAGCTTAAGCCGGAACACTGAAGCTTTCTTT.

The V and J genes are TRBV5-6 and TRBJ2-7; D call uncertain. The germline gives CDR1 SGHDT, CDR2 YYEEEE. CDR3 length: 14 residues. Deletions cut 3 bases from V and 2 bases from J, with 12 bases between. The CDR3 loop is CASSSLDGTYEQYF. The CDR3 bases are TGTGCCAGCAGCTCCTTGGACGGTACCTACGAGCAGTACTTC.